A single sample is the source of the 5 T cell receptor beta chains below, sequenced in a study of T cell responses to AZD1222 COVID-19 vaccine. Here immunoSEQ multiplex PCR was the method, and the copy in TCRdb shows in-frame clones only, minus some. The top ten hold around 12% of the sample, which has over 120,000 clones, approximately 93% seen once. Sequenced material: peripheral blood, taken after recovery from COVID-19. These receptors all stem from an adult who had recovered from COVID-19.

This chain connects TRBV18 to TRBJ1-1; D unresolved. Germline V lookup: CDR1 KGHSH, CDR2 LQKENI. V lost 2 bases to trimming and J lost 1 base, with 5 bases between them. The CDR3 loop spans 13 amino acids. DNA of the CDR3: TGTGCCAGCTCACCAGGAGAGAACACTGAAGCTTTCTTT. It translates to CASSPGENTEAFF.

This clone was counted once. The chain couples TRBV13 to TRBJ1-6, with TRBD1 matching 11 bases. The CDR3 covers 16 residues. V was clipped by 3 bases and J by 12 bases; unmatched bases: 10. The germline CDR1 and CDR2 sequences are PRHDT and FYEKMQ (reference sequence). CDR3 nucleotides: TGTGCCAGCAGCTTGAGGACAGGGGGCTATTTTTTACCCCTCCACTTT. Protein sequence: CASSLRTGGYFLPLHF.

This clone was detected a few times. CDR3 sequence (DNA): TGTGCCAGTAGTACAACCTCCGGGGCTAACTATGGCTACACCTTC. It yields the protein CASSTTSGANYGYTF. The chain is built from TRBV19 and TRBJ1-2; D remains unclear. Trimming took off 4 bases at V and 0 bases at J, with 12 bases between the two ends. The length of the CDR3 is 15 residues. CDR1 and CDR2 (germline): LNHDA, SQIVND (reference sequence).

This clone occurred once. V and J are TRBV29-1 and TRBJ2-7, with D possibly TRBD1 on 5 matching bases. Trimming stripped 4 bases from V and 0 bases from J, with 13 bases between. Germline CDR1 reads SQVTM; CDR2 reads ANQGSEA. This CDR3 is 14 amino acids long. The CDR3 bases are TGCAGCGTTGTTCGCTCGACAGCCTCCTACGAGCAGTACTTC. Protein: CSVVRSTASYEQYF.

This chain links TRBV28 with TRBJ1-3; no clear D. The germline V and J ends were trimmed by 5 bases and 0 bases, with 8 bases remaining between them. The CDR3 consists of 14 residues. The germline gives CDR1 MDHEN, CDR2 SYDVKM. DNA of the CDR3: TGTGCCAGCAGTCCGGACGGCTCTGGAAACACCATATATTTT. Translating it yields CASSPDGSGNTIYF.